The clone carrying this TCR beta chain was counted ten times or more. Its antigen is undetermined. RNA transcripts served as template for amplifying TCR beta CDR3 sequences. Following a first-round RT-PCR that used HTBI primers, a second-round multiplex PCR was carried out. TCRdb called the multiplex PCR reads again in MiXCR, with one record for every CDR3 protein. The sample has about 700,000 distinct CDR3 sequences; over 40% are singletons. The diagnostic workup employed clinical symptoms, serum thyroxine, TRAb, thyroid ultrasound and orbital computed tomography. The data were taken from a study of Graves' ophthalmopathy and Graves' hyperthyroidism. Study results and caveats: Among thyroid clonotypes expanded above 0.001 frequency, most also appeared in blood. The study's model predicted ophthalmopathy progression at 70.59% sensitivity and approximately 78% specificity.

The receptor was derived from an adult man with Graves' ophthalmopathy. Material for sequencing was peripheral blood.

For the CDR3, the DNA is TGTGCCAGCAGCTTATCGGGCCTCTATGAGTCTCCCCTCCACTTT. It translates to CASSLSGLYESPLHF. The chain combines TRBV11-2 with TRBJ1-6; D unclear. Trimming took 2 bases from V and 13 from J, leaving 18 bases between them. This CDR3 has 15 amino acids. In germline, CDR1 is SGHAT, CDR2 FQNNGV.